This T cell receptor beta chain was captured in a study of blood T cell repertoires in COVID-19. The overall study: The United States, Italy and Spain provided the acute and convalescent COVID-19 samples. T cells, B-cell-depleted T cells, or PBMCs supplied cDNA or gDNA.

In the study's own analysis: Amplification of reference gene primers provided the estimated nucleated cell counts. The table came from immunoSEQ multiplex PCR; TCRdb's copy has only in-frame clones and leaves some out. The V and J calls and clone size come from that table; D and trimming were worked out from the DNA. The profile shows about 200,000 clones, 80% of them singletons. V was pared by 0 bases and J by 3 bases, with 12 bases between. From germline, CDR1 is SGHAT and CDR2 FQNNGV. The CDR3 runs to 16 residues. The chain couples TRBV11-2 to TRBJ2-1; D possibly corresponds to TRBD2 (6 bases). This TCR derives from a woman between 65 and 79 years old with acute or convalescent COVID-19. Material for sequencing was peripheral blood. This CDR3 reads CASSLEPGLGYNEQFF. The CDR3 DNA follows: TGTGCCAGCAGCTTAGAGCCGGGACTTGGCTACAATGAGCAGTTCTTC. Filled out from reference TRBV11-2 and TRBJ2-1, the complete variable domain reads EAGVAQSPRYKIIEKRQSVAFWCNPISGHATLYWYQQILGQGPKLLIQFQNNGVVDDSQLPKDRFSAERLKGVDSTLKIQPAKLEDSAVYLCASSLEPGLGYNEQFFGPGTRLTVL.